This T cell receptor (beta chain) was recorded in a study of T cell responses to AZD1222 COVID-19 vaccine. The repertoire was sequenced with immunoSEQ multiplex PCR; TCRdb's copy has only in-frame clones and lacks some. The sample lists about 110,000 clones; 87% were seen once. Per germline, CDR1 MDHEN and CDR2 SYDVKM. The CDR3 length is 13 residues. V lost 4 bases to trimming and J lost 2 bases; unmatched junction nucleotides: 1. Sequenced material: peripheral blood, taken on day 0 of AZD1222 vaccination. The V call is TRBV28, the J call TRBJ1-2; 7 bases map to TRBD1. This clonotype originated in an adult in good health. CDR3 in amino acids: CASSSDRNYGYTF. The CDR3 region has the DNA TGTGCCAGCAGTTCGGACAGGAACTATGGCTACACCTTC.